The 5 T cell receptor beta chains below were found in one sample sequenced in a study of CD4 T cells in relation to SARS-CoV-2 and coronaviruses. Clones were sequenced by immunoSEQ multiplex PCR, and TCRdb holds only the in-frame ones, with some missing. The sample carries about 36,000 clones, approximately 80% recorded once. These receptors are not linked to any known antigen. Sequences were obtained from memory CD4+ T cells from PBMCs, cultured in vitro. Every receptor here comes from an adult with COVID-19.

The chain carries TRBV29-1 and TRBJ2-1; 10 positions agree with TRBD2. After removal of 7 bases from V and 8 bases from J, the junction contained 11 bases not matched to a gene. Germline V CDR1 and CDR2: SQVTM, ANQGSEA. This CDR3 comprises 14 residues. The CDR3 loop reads CSGTNLAGDHEQFF. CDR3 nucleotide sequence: TGCAGCGGGACGAACCTAGCGGGAGACCATGAGCAGTTCTTC.

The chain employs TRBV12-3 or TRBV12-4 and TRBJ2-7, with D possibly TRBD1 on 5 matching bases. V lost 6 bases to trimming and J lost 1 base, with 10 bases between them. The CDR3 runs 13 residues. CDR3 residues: CASRQTGSYEQYF. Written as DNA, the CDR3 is TGTGCCAGCAGACAAACAGGTTCCTACGAGCAGTACTTC.

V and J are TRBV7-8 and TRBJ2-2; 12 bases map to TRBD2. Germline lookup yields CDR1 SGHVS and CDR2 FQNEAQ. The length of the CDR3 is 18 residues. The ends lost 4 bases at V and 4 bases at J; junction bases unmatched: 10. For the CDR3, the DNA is TGTGCCAGCAGCTACGGACTAGCGGGATCGTCGCGCACCGGGGAGCTGTTTTTT. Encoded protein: CASSYGLAGSSRTGELFF. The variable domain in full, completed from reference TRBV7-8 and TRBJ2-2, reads GAGVSQSPRYKVAKRGQDVALRCDPISGHVSLFWYQQALGQGPEFLTYFQNEAQLDKSGLPSDRFFAERPEGSVSTLKIQRTQQEDSAVYLCASSYGLAGSSRTGELFFGEGSRLTVL.

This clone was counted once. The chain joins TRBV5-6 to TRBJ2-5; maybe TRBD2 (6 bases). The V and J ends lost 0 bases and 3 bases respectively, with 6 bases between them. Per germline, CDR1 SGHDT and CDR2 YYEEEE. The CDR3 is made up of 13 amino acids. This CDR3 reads CASSLGGEETQYF. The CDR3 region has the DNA TGTGCCAGCAGCTTGGGCGGGGAAGAGACCCAGTACTTC.

The CDR3 here is CATSRERVGELFF. The CDR3 region has the DNA TGTGCCACCAGCAGAGAAAGGGTCGGGGAGCTGTTTTTT. The rearrangement links TRBV15 to TRBJ2-2; no firm D call. Per germline, CDR1 LNHNV and CDR2 YYDKDF (reference sequence). Trimming cost V 0 bases and J 7 bases, with 6 bases left between them. The CDR3 covers 13 residues.